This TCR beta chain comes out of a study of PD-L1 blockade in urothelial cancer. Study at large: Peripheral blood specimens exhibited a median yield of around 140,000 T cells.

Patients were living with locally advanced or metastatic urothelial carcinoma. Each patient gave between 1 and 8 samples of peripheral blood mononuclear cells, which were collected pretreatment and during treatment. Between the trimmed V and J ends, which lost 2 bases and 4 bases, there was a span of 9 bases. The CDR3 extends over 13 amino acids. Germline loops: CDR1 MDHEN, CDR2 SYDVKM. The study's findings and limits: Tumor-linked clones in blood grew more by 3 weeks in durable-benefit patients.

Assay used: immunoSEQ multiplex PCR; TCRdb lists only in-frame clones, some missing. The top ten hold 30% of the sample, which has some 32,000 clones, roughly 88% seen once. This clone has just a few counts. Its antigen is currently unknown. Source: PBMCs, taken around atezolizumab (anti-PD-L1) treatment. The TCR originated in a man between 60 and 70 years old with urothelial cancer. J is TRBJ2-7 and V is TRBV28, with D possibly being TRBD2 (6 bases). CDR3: CASSLTGVYEQYF. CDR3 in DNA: TGTGCCAGCAGTTTAACGGGAGTGTACGAGCAGTACTTC.